These 5 T cell receptor beta chains originate from one sample sequenced in a study of vaccination effects on CD4 cells after COVID-19. Before any sequencing was done, the ViraFEST assay used viral peptide pools to expand antigen-specific CD4+ T cells. Following culture for approximately 11 days, CD4+ T cells were isolated. A positive SARS-CoV-2 PCR test fell between March and December 2020. Antigens for these TCRs are unknown. Sequencing used immunoSEQ multiplex PCR; TCRdb keeps in-frame clones, though not all of them. The table lists tens of thousands of clones, about three quarters of them singletons. The source material was CD4+ T cells from PBMCs cultured with SARS-CoV-2 spike peptides, sampled before COVID-19 vaccination. Every receptor here comes from a human donor who had a prior SARS-CoV-2 infection.

J is TRBJ2-5 and V is TRBV24-1; D might be TRBD1 (6 bases). V was cut by 3 bases and J by 3 bases, with 13 bases left in between. The CDR3 has 15 residues. Germline V lookup: CDR1 KGHDR, CDR2 SFDVKD. CDR3 in amino acids: CATSDPRGTEETQYF. CDR3 DNA: TGTGCCACCAGTGATCCGAGGGGGACGGAAGAGACCCAGTACTTC.

The chain combines TRBV6-1 with TRBJ1-4; D gene ambiguous. The CDR3 is made up of 13 amino acids. V was pared by 2 bases and J by 11 bases, with 12 bases between. Germline V gives CDR1 MNHNS, CDR2 SASEGT. In DNA, the CDR3 is TGTGCCAGCAGTGAATCTCAACCGTTTAAACTGTTTTTT. This encodes CASSESQPFKLFF.

The V gene is TRBV7-2, the J gene TRBJ1-2; D remains ambiguous. V lost 5 bases, J lost 5 bases, and 24 bases lay in between. Looked up from germline, CDR1 is SGHTA and CDR2 is FQGNSA. This CDR3 region has 17 residues. Here the CDR3 reads CASSPHPRRTNSYGYTF. For the CDR3, the DNA is TGTGCCAGCAGCCCCCATCCCAGGCGCACAAATTCTTATGGCTACACCTTC.

The chain recombines TRBV30 with TRBJ1-2; D not resolved. There are 13 residues in the CDR3. CDR1 and CDR2 from the germline V gene are GTSNPN and SVGIG (reference sequence). Trimming removed 0 bases at V and 7 bases at J, with 12 bases between. As DNA, the CDR3 is TGTGCCTGGAGTGTACTAAGGGTCTCTGGCTACACCTTC. Translated, it gives CAWSVLRVSGYTF. Complete variable domain (other parts from reference TRBV30 and TRBJ1-2): SQTIHQWPATLVQPVGSPLSLECTVEGTSNPNLYWYRQAAGRGLQLLFYSVGIGQISSEVPQNLSASRPQDRQFILSSKKLLLSDSGFYLCAWSVLRVSGYTFGSGTRLTVV.

V usage is TRBV9 and J usage is TRBJ2-1; 8 nucleotides agree with TRBD1. In germline, CDR1 is SGDLS, CDR2 YYNGEE. V was clipped by 0 bases and J by 3 bases; unmatched bases: 11. The CDR3 has 18 residues. The CDR3 DNA reads TGTGCCAGCAGCGTAGTGTCAGGGCAGGGGGCTTTCTACAATGAGCAGTTCTTC. Translating gives CASSVVSGQGAFYNEQFF.